These 16 T cell receptor beta chains were all obtained from the same sample, sequenced in a study of blood T cell repertoires in COVID-19. Profiling relied on immunoSEQ multiplex PCR, and the TCRdb table lists in-frame clones only, not all of them. Here the sample spans about 200,000 clones, roughly 81% being singletons. Sequencing input: peripheral blood. All receptors derive from a woman of 80 years or more with acute or convalescent COVID-19.

This clone was seen once. The V call is TRBV4-3, the J call TRBJ2-2; D perhaps matches TRBD2 (6 bases). The CDR3 has 14 amino acids. V lost 9 bases to trimming and J lost 0 bases, with 11 bases between them. Germline V gives CDR1 LGHNA, CDR2 YSLEER. Here the CDR3 reads CASRASANTGELFF. The CDR3 DNA is TGCGCCAGTAGAGCTAGCGCGAACACCGGGGAGCTGTTTTTT.

The chain is built from TRBV19 and TRBJ1-2, with no clear D. Germline assignment: CDR1 LNHDA and CDR2 SQIVND (reference sequence). The CDR3 is made up of 17 amino acids. Deletions cut 5 bases from V and 4 bases from J, with 23 bases between. The DNA for the CDR3 is TGTGCCAGTAGTCTTCATCTTTCTGGAGGGCAGGCCTATGGCTACACCTTC. Its protein product is CASSLHLSGGQAYGYTF.

This rearrangement joins TRBV3-1 (or the pseudogene TRBV3-2) to TRBJ2-5; 9 bases are shared with TRBD1. The CDR3 contains 14 residues. With 5 bases clipped from V and 4 bases from J, the junction kept 5 bases outside the gene matches. The germline gives CDR1 LGHDT, CDR2 YNNKEL (reference sequence). The CDR3 protein is CASSDRGSAETQYF. The CDR3 region has the DNA TGTGCCAGCAGCGACAGGGGGTCAGCAGAGACCCAGTACTTC.

The chain recombines TRBV10-3 with TRBJ2-7; 10 nucleotides line up with TRBD2. CDR1 ENHRY and CDR2 SYGVKD come from the germline V gene. V gave up 6 bases and J gave up 4 bases; unmatched junction bases: 6. The CDR3 runs to 14 residues. The CDR3 spells CAISQGLASYEQYF. The DNA for the CDR3 is TGTGCCATCAGCCAGGGACTAGCGAGTTACGAGCAGTACTTC.

This clone was counted between two and nine times. The chain carries TRBV20-1 and TRBJ2-5, with a tentative D call TRBD2 (5 bases). Germline-derived CDR1 and CDR2 are DFQATT and SNEGSKA (reference sequence). V dropped 3 bases and J dropped 0 bases, with 14 bases sitting between them. The CDR3 contains 15 residues. CDR3 amino acids: CSASSRRGYQETQYF. CDR3 DNA: TGCAGTGCTAGTAGTCGGCGAGGGTACCAAGAGACCCAGTACTTC.

The rearrangement uses TRBV7-9 and TRBJ1-2; D gene uncertain. The CDR3 sequence is 15 residues long. Germline CDR1 and CDR2: SEHNR and FQNEAQ (reference sequence). The ends were cut back, 4 bases at V and 2 bases at J, with 14 bases in the middle. The CDR3 DNA is TGTGCCAGCAGCTCTCGGGAGCCGTGGAACTATGGCTACACCTTC. Protein product: CASSSREPWNYGYTF.

There are a few counts of this clone. J is TRBJ2-7 and V is TRBV28, with 9 bases aligning to TRBD2. J lost 3 bases, V lost 5 bases, and 2 bases had no gene match. This CDR3 is built from 13 residues. CDR1 MDHEN and CDR2 SYDVKM come from the germline V gene. The CDR3 protein is CASSRLAVYEQYF. The CDR3, as DNA: TGTGCCAGCAGTAGACTAGCGGTCTACGAGCAGTACTTC.

The V and J genes are TRBV3-1 (or the pseudogene TRBV3-2) and TRBJ2-1, with 8 bases matching TRBD1. The CDR3 sequence is 16 residues long. The trim removed 2 bases at V and 5 bases at J, leaving 8 bases unmatched. Germline CDR1 is LGHDT and CDR2 is YNNKEL (reference sequence). CDR3 protein: CASSQFGQGINNEQFF. In DNA form, the CDR3 reads TGTGCCAGCAGCCAATTTGGACAGGGAATCAACAATGAGCAGTTCTTC.

The chain carries TRBV28 and TRBJ2-7; 8 positions agree with TRBD1. Per germline, CDR1 MDHEN and CDR2 SYDVKM. V gave up 6 bases and J gave up 0 bases; unmatched junction bases: 7. This CDR3 has 15 residues. CDR3 protein: CASRATGVFSYEQYF. The CDR3 nucleotides are TGTGCCAGCAGGGCGACAGGGGTGTTCTCCTACGAGCAGTACTTC.

The CDR3 nucleotides read TGCGCCAGCAGCCAGCTTGAGGGTGGCTACACCTTC. Protein sequence: CASSQLEGGYTF. V is TRBV23-1 and J is TRBJ1-2; D ambiguous. TRBV23-1 is filed as an ORF, its function uncertain. Trimming took 6 bases from V and 7 from J, leaving 12 bases between them. The CDR3 length is 12 residues.

The CDR3 reads CASRRTSGRRNEQFF. The CDR3 DNA reads TGTGCCAGCAGGAGAACTAGCGGGAGGCGGAATGAGCAGTTCTTC. The chain employs TRBV6-5 and TRBJ2-1, with TRBD2 identical over 12 bases. This CDR3 has 15 residues. Germline trimming cut 6 bases from V and 7 bases from J; bases unmatched to any gene: 7. Germline loops: CDR1 MNHEY, CDR2 SVGAGI.

V and J are TRBV7-8 and TRBJ1-1; unclear D gene. Germline CDR1 is SGHVS and CDR2 is FQNEAQ. The V end lost 1 base, the J end lost 10 bases, and 16 bases lay between the germline ends. CDR3 size: 14 residues. CDR3 residues: CASSLDLRVVGAFF. The CDR3 region has the DNA TGTGCCAGCAGCTTAGATTTGCGGGTAGTGGGAGCTTTCTTT. Variable domain in full (rest from reference TRBV7-8 and TRBJ1-1): GAGVSQSPRYKVAKRGQDVALRCDPISGHVSLFWYQQALGQGPEFLTYFQNEAQLDKSGLPSDRFFAERPEGSVSTLKIQRTQQEDSAVYLCASSLDLRVVGAFFGQGTRLTVV.

The CDR3 nucleotides read TGTGCCAGCACTAACTACAATGAGCAGTTCTTC. Amino acid sequence: CASTNYNEQFF. The chain uses TRBV6-5 and TRBJ2-1; unclear D gene. Germline-derived CDR1 and CDR2 are MNHEY and SVGAGI. The CDR3 contains 11 residues. Trimming left V 7 bases short and J 3 bases short, with 4 bases between.

The chain is built from TRBV18 and TRBJ2-5; D not resolved. Trimming took 0 bases from V and 3 from J, leaving 5 bases between them. The CDR3 is 13 amino acids. Per the germline V gene, CDR1 is KGHSH and CDR2 is LQKENI. In DNA, the CDR3 is TGTGCCAGCTCACCACCGAGCGAAGAGACCCAGTACTTC. This gives the protein CASSPPSEETQYF.

This clone appeared a single time. The chain couples TRBV6-5 to TRBJ1-3; possibly TRBD1 for D (5 bases). The ends were cut back, 7 bases at V and 2 bases at J, with 9 bases in the middle. This CDR3 contains 13 residues. Germline CDR1 MNHEY, CDR2 SVGAGI. The CDR3 protein is CASKPGAGNTIYF. CDR3 in DNA: TGTGCCAGCAAACCGGGGGCTGGAAACACCATATATTTT.

The rearrangement links TRBV28 to TRBJ1-4; TRBD1 aligns across 7 bases. Germline loops: CDR1 MDHEN, CDR2 SYDVKM. The CDR3 spans 14 residues. The V segment lost 6 bases and the J segment 8 bases; nucleotides outside the gene matches: 9. The CDR3: CASSLGQSGEKLFF. The CDR3 DNA sequence: TGTGCCAGCAGCCTGGGACAGTCGGGCGAAAAACTGTTTTTT.